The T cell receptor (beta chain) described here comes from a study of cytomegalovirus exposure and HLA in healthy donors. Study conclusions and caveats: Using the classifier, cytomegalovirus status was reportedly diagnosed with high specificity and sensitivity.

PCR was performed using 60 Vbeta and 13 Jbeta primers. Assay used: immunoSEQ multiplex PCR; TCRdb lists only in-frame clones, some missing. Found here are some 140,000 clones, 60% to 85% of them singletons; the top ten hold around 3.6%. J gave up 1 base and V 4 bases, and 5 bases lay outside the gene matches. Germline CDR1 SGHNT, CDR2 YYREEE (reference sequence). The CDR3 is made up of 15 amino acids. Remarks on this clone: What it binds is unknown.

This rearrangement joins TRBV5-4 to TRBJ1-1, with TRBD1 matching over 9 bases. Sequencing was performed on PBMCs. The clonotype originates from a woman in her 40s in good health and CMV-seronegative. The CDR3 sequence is CASSRGQGRNTEAFF. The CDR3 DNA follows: TGTGCCAGCAGCCGCGGACAGGGGCGGAACACTGAAGCTTTCTTT.